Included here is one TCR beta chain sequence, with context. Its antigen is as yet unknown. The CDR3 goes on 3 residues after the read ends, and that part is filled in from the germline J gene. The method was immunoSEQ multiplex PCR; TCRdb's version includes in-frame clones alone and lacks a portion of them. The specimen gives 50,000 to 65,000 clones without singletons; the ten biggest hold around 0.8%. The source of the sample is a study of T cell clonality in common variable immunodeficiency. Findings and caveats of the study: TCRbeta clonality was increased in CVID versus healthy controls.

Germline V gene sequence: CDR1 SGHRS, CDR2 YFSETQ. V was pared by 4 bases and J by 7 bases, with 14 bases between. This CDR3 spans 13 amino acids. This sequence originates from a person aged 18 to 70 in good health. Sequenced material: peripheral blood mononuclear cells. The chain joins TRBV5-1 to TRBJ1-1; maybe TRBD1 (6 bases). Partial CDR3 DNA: TGCGCCAGCAGCCCCGGGACAAACCTTGAA. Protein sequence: CASSPGTNLE. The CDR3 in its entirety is CASSPGTNLEAFF. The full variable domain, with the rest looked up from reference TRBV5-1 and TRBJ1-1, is KAGVTQTPRYLIKTRGQQVTLSCSPISGHRSVSWYQQTPGQGLQFLFEYFSETQRNKGNFPGRFSGRQFSNSRSEMNVSTLELGDSALYLCASSPGTNLEAFFGQGTRLTVV.